These 11 T cell receptor beta chains came from one sample sequenced in a study of T cells expressing NK-cell markers (dated by TCRdb to the early 2020s). The library was generated by 5' RACE. This sample was sequenced with an Illumina HiSeq 2000. After TCRdb reprocessed the reads, each CDR3 protein sequence was kept as one row, without DNA. The data table for this sample lists about 460,000 distinct CDR3 sequences. Jointly, the top ten make up approximately 1.5% of the sample. Material: blood T cells: a sorted CD56 or NKG2C T cell subset, CD4+ or CD8+ T cells, or bulk PBMC T cells (not recorded which). These TCRs come from a woman between 50 and 59 years old in good health. Donor details come from another sample of the same person, matched by shared clones.

V is TRBV10-2 and J is TRBJ1-2; TCRdb's assignment of TRBD1 cannot be checked, as there is no DNA. The CDR3 has 16 amino acids. Germline assignment: CDR1 WSHSY and CDR2 SAAADI. The CDR3 region is CASSSSGGTQFSGYTF.

The gene calls are TRBV5-1 and TRBJ2-1. CDR3 length: 15 amino acids. Germline CDR1 reads SGHRS; CDR2 reads YFSETQ. CDR3 region: CASSLVGVGIDEQFF.

The chain uses TRBV5-1 and TRBJ1-2; TCRdb's D gene call, TRBD1, goes unchecked for lack of DNA. Germline-derived CDR1 and CDR2 are SGHRS and YFSETQ. The CDR3 runs to 17 residues. The CDR3 protein is CASSVEGDRDTSYGYTF.

The chain combines TRBV6-9 with TRBJ2-3; lacking DNA, the TRBD2 call made by TCRdb goes unchecked. Per the germline V gene, CDR1 is MNHGY and CDR2 is SVAAGI. CDR3 length: 16 amino acids. CDR3 amino acids: CASSFPLAGWGGTQYF.

The chain couples TRBV15 to TRBJ2-3; there is no DNA to check the TCRdb D call of TRBD2. Germline lookup yields CDR1 LNHNV and CDR2 YYDKDF (reference sequence). This CDR3 has 15 residues. CDR3: CATSRRAGPTDTQYF.

The chain is built from TRBV18 and TRBJ2-3; TCRdb designates TRBD1, a call that cannot be tested without DNA. Germline CDR1 is KGHSH and CDR2 is LQKENI. CDR3 length equals 15 residues. The CDR3: CASSPLRVPTDTQYF.

This chain connects TRBV12-3 or TRBV12-4 to TRBJ2-6; no DNA is available, so the TRBD1 call from TCRdb remains unchecked. This CDR3 region has 15 residues. The CDR3 spells CASTQTGSGANVLTF.

The CDR3 spells CASSGQGMSTDTQYF. The gene calls are TRBV18 and TRBJ2-3; TCRdb names TRBD1, which stays unverified in the absence of DNA. The CDR3 covers 15 residues. Germline assignment: CDR1 KGHSH and CDR2 LQKENI.

The chain couples TRBV12-5 to TRBJ2-2; the TCRdb D gene call, TRBD1, has no DNA to confirm it. The CDR3 loop spans 15 amino acids. Germline V gives CDR1 LGHNT, CDR2 FRNRAP. The chain's CDR3 is CASGFRRGGTGELFF.

The chain links TRBV20-1 to TRBJ2-5; TCRdb returns TRBD2, unconfirmable since there is no DNA. CDR1 and CDR2 (germline): DFQATT, SNEGSKA (reference sequence). The CDR3 spans 16 residues. The CDR3 loop reads CSARDGLAGQTGTQYF.

V and J are TRBV9 and TRBJ2-3; the D gene TCRdb calls, TRBD2, cannot be checked with no DNA. From germline, CDR1 is SGDLS and CDR2 YYNGEE. The CDR3 has 19 residues. CDR3 amino acids: CASSVATGRLAASTDTQYF.